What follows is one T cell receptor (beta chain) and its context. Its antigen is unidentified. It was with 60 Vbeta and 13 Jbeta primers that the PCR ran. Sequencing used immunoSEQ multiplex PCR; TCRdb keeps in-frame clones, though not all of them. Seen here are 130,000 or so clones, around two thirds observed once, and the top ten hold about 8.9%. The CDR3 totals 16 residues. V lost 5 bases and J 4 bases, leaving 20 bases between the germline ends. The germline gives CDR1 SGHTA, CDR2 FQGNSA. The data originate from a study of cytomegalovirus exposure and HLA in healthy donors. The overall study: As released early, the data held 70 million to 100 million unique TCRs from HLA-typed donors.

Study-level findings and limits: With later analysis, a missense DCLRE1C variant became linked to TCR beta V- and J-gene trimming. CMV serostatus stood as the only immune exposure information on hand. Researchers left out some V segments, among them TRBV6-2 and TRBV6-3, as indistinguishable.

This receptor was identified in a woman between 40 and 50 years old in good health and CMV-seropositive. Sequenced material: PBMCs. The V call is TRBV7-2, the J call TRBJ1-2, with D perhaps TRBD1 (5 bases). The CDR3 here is CASSINSGGNGYGYTF. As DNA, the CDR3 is TGTGCCAGCAGCATAAACAGTGGGGGGAATGGCTATGGCTACACCTTC.